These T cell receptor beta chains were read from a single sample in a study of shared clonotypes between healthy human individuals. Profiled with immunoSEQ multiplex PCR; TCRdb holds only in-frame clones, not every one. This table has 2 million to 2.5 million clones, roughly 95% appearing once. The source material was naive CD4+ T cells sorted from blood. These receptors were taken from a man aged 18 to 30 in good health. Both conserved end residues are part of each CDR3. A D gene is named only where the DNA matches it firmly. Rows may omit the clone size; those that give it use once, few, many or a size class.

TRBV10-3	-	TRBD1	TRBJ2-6	CATNRGTGVSGANVLTF	TGTGCCACGAATCGAGGGACAGGAGTCTCTGGGGCCAACGTCCTGACTTTC
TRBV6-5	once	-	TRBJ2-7	CASSYGRAYEQYF	TGTGCCAGCAGTTATGGCAGGGCCTACGAGCAGTACTTC
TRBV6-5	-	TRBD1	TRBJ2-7	CATIDREKSYEQYF	TGTGCCACCATCGACAGGGAAAAATCCTACGAGCAGTACTTC
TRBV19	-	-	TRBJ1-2	CASSKRGNYGYTF	TGTGCCAGTAGTAAGAGGGGTAACTATGGCTACACCTTC
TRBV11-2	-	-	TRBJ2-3	CASSYEASTDTQYF	TGTGCCAGCAGCTATGAGGCGAGCACAGATACGCAGTATTTT
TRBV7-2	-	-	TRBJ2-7	CASSFRGGQKLLEQYF	TGTGCCAGCAGCTTTCGGGGGGGACAGAAGCTTCTCGAGCAGTACTTC
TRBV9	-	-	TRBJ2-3	CASSVVSIGDTQYF	TGTGCCAGCAGCGTAGTTAGCATTGGAGATACGCAGTATTTT
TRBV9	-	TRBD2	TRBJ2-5	CASTSGGAQETQYF	TGTGCCAGCACAAGCGGGGGGGCACAAGAGACCCAGTACTTC
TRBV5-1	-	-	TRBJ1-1	CASSSGPMNTEAFF	TGCGCCAGCAGCTCTGGACCTATGAACACTGAAGCTTTCTTT
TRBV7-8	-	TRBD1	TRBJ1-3	CASIPDREIWNTIYF	TGTGCCAGCATCCCGGACAGGGAAATTTGGAACACCATATATTTT
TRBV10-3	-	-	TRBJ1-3	CAISENGNTIYF	TGTGCCATCAGTGAGAATGGAAACACCATATATTTT
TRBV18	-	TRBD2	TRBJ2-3	CASSSGLAGGRRDTQYF	TGTGCCAGCTCATCGGGACTAGCGGGGGGCCGTCGAGATACGCAGTATTTT
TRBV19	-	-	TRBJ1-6	CASSIGVGDSPLHF	TGTGCCAGTAGTATAGGAGTTGGAGATTCACCCCTCCACTTT
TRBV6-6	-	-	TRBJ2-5	CASSKTTEGSETQYF	TGTGCCAGCAGCAAGACGACCGAAGGTTCGGAGACCCAGTACTTC
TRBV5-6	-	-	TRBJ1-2	CASSLQAGAAGGYTF	TGTGCCAGCAGCTTGCAGGCTGGCGCGGCTGGTGGCTACACCTTC
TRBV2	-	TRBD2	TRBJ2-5	CASSREGASGQETQYF	TGTGCCAGCAGTAGGGAAGGAGCTAGCGGCCAAGAGACCCAGTACTTC
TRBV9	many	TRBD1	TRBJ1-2	CASSVGRTGDGYTF	TGTGCCAGCAGCGTAGGTCGGACAGGGGACGGCTACACCTTC
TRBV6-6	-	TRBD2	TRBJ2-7	CASTPTSGPYEQYF	TGTGCCAGCACGCCGACTAGCGGACCCTACGAGCAGTACTTC
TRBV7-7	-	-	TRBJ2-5	CASSLALRVEETQYF	TGTGCTAGCAGCTTAGCGCTCAGAGTAGAGGAGACCCAGTACTTC
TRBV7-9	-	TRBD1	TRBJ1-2	CASSFGTGIGYTF	TGTGCCAGCAGCTTCGGGACAGGGATCGGCTACACCTTC
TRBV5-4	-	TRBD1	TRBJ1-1	CASSSPSWTGDTEAFF	TGTGCCAGCAGCTCCCCCTCCTGGACAGGGGACACTGAAGCTTTCTTT
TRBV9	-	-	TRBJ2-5	CASSKGQETQYF	TGTGCCAGCAGCAAGGGCCAAGAGACCCAGTACTTC
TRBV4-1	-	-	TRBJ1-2	CASSQTGTPSYGYTF	TGCGCCAGCAGCCAAACCGGGACGCCCAGCTATGGCTACACCTTC
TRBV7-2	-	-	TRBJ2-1	CASSLEGPQFF	TGTGCCAGCAGCTTAGAGGGGCCTCAGTTCTTC
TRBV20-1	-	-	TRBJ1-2	CSHRVDYGYTF	TGCAGTCACAGGGTGGACTATGGCTACACCTTC
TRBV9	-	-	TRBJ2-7	CASSVAGGREQYF	TGTGCCAGCAGCGTAGCCGGGGGTCGCGAGCAGTACTTC
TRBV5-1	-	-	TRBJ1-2	CASSLNGDIGGYTF	TGCGCCAGCAGCTTGAACGGGGACATTGGTGGCTACACCTTC
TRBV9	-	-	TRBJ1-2	CASSVSPTVRHSGYGYTF	TGTGCCAGCAGCGTCTCCCCCACCGTGCGGCACTCGGGGTATGGCTACACCTTC
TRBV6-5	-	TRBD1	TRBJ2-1	CAISEGQVYEQFF	TGTGCCATCAGTGAGGGACAGGTTTATGAGCAGTTCTTC
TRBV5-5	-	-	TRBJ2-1	CASSLEGTRTNEQFF	TGTGCCAGCAGCTTGGAGGGGACTCGAACTAATGAGCAGTTCTTC
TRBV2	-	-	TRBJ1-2	CASSDNWSSNYGYTF	TGTGCCAGCAGTGATAATTGGTCGTCAAACTATGGCTACACCTTC
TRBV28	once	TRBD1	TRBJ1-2	CASTFPDRVGYGYTF	TGTGCCAGCACTTTCCCAGACAGGGTTGGCTATGGCTACACCTTC
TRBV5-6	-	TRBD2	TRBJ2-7	CASSFTSGSGGEQYF	TGTGCCAGCAGCTTTACTAGCGGGAGTGGAGGCGAGCAGTACTTC
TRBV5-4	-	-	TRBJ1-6	CASSLGGGPKNSPLHF	TGTGCCAGCAGCTTAGGAGGGGGGCCGAAGAATTCACCCCTCCACTTT
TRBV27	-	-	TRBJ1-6	CASSLQGNYNSPLHF	TGTGCCAGCAGTTTACAGGGGAACTATAATTCACCCCTCCACTTT
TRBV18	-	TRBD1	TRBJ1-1	CASSAGTARTEAFF	TGTGCCAGCTCAGCGGGGACAGCTCGAACTGAAGCTTTCTTT
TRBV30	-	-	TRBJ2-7	CAWTPQTHEQYF	TGTGCCTGGACCCCCCAGACCCACGAGCAGTACTTC
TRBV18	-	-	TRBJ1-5	CASSPESSNQPQHF	TGTGCCAGCTCACCAGAATCTAGCAATCAGCCCCAGCATTTT
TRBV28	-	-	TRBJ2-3	CASSEGGNGNTDTQYF	TGTGCCAGCAGTGAGGGGGGGAACGGAAACACAGATACGCAGTATTTT
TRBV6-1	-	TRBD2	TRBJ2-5	CASNSGKGETQYF	TGTGCCAGCAATAGCGGGAAAGGAGAGACCCAGTACTTC
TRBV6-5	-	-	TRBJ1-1	CASRQLNTEAFF	TGTGCCAGCAGGCAGCTGAACACTGAAGCTTTCTTT
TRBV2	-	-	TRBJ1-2	CASTSTATNYGYTF	TGTGCCAGCACTTCAACGGCCACTAACTATGGCTACACCTTC
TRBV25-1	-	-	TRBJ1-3	CASSPRVAGSGNTIYF	TGTGCCAGCAGTCCAAGGGTCGCGGGGTCTGGAAACACCATATATTTT
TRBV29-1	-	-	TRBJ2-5	CSVPPGTATGTQYF	TGCAGCGTCCCCCCCGGGACCGCAACAGGGACCCAGTACTTC
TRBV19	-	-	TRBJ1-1	CASSSNRQAFF	TGTGCCAGTAGTTCAAACAGGCAAGCTTTCTTT
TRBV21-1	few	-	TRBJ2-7	CASSKLKGKRCYEQYF	TGTGCCAGCAGCAAATTAAAGGGAAAGCGTTGCTACGAGCAGTACTTC
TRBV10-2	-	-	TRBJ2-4	CASSEYSKNIQYF	TGCGCCAGCAGTGAGTACAGCAAAAACATTCAGTACTTC
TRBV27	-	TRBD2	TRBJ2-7	CASSLYLKAGGPGEQYF	TGTGCCAGCAGTCTATACCTTAAAGCGGGAGGGCCGGGTGAGCAGTACTTC